Sequencing of this T cell receptor (beta chain) was carried out in a study of beta chain features in type 1 diabetes. Overall study findings and caveats: In type 1 diabetes patients, VDJ junctions had fewer insertions; deletions at these junctions were more frequent.

A remark on this clone: Its specificity is not known.

The germline V and J ends were trimmed by 1 base and 4 bases, with 10 bases remaining between them. Germline-derived CDR1 and CDR2 are SGHRS and YFSETQ. The CDR3 has 14 amino acids. Sequencing targeted expressed TCRB transcripts, as all isolated RNA had been reverse transcribed. Libraries were prepared by immunoSEQ multiplex PCR; TCRdb keeps only in-frame clonotypes and omits some of them. This table has approximately 150,000 clones, about 9.8% appearing once. A CD45RO/CCR7/CD25/CD127/CD95/CD27 panel sorted naive, central memory, regulatory and stem cell-like memory CD4+ cells. Sequencing input: central memory CD4+ T cells from blood. The receptor was derived from a woman between 18 and 29 years old in good health. This sequence joins TRBV5-1 and TRBJ2-3; tentative D call: TRBD2 (6 bases). The CDR3 loop reads CASSLSGESDTQYF. DNA of the CDR3: TGCGCCAGCAGCTTGTCGGGGGAGTCAGATACGCAGTATTTT.